This is a list of T cell receptor beta chains from one sample in a study of blood T cells in healthy people across ages. From the 5' RACE reads, TCRdb called clonotypes with MiXCR, one entry per CDR3 protein. This sample has about 780,000 distinct CDR3 sequences, with about half found just once. The sequenced sample was blood. The source is an elderly man in good health. The CDR3 runs from the conserved cysteine through the conserved F or W. D genes are given only for firm matches. Size values are once, few and many counts, or a class for expanded clones, and some rows have none.

cdr3_length: 12; j_call: TRBJ2-7; clone_size: few; d_call: NA; v_call: TRBV28; cdr3_aa: CASSFGAPAQYF; cdr3_nt: TGTGCCAGCAGTTTTGGAGCCCCCGCGCAGTACTTC
cdr3_length: 14; j_call: TRBJ2-5; clone_size: NA; d_call: NA; v_call: TRBV28; cdr3_aa: CASSLPSFGETQYF; cdr3_nt: TGTGCCAGCAGTTTACCCAGCTTTGGGGAGACCCAGTACTTC
cdr3_length: 16; j_call: TRBJ2-2; clone_size: NA; d_call: TRBD2; v_call: TRBV25-1; cdr3_aa: CASRGIDAGGVGELFF; cdr3_nt: TGTGCCAGCAGGGGCATTGATGCGGGAGGGGTCGGGGAGCTGTTTTTT
cdr3_length: 12; j_call: TRBJ1-1; clone_size: few; d_call: NA; v_call: TRBV20-1; cdr3_aa: CSATTRFSEAFF; cdr3_nt: TGCAGTGCCACTACGCGGTTCTCTGAAGCTTTCTTT
cdr3_length: 14; j_call: TRBJ2-1; clone_size: few; d_call: TRBD2; v_call: TRBV7-2; cdr3_aa: CASSQLAGVNEQFF; cdr3_nt: TGTGCCAGCAGCCAACTAGCGGGAGTAAATGAGCAGTTCTTC
cdr3_length: 13; j_call: TRBJ1-5; clone_size: NA; d_call: NA; v_call: TRBV18; cdr3_aa: CASSPGHLQPQHF; cdr3_nt: TGTGCCAGCTCACCGGGACACCTTCAGCCCCAGCATTTT
cdr3_length: 13; j_call: TRBJ2-1; clone_size: NA; d_call: TRBD2; v_call: TRBV6-5; cdr3_aa: CASSLAGDIEQFF; cdr3_nt: TGTGCCAGCAGCCTAGCGGGAGATATTGAGCAGTTCTTC
cdr3_length: 15; j_call: TRBJ1-5; clone_size: NA; d_call: TRBD1; v_call: TRBV5-1; cdr3_aa: CASSLASGGNQPQHF; cdr3_nt: TGCGCCAGCAGCTTGGCCTCAGGGGGGAATCAGCCCCAGCATTTT
cdr3_length: 18; j_call: TRBJ2-3; clone_size: NA; d_call: TRBD2; v_call: TRBV7-2; cdr3_aa: CASSLEASGRPNTDTQYF; cdr3_nt: TGTGCCAGCAGCTTAGAAGCTAGCGGGAGGCCGAACACAGATACGCAGTATTTT
cdr3_length: 15; j_call: TRBJ2-1; clone_size: few; d_call: TRBD1; v_call: TRBV25-1; cdr3_aa: CASSEAGGSSINQFF; cdr3_nt: TGTGCCAGCAGTGAGGCAGGGGGCTCGTCCATCAACCAGTTCTTC
cdr3_length: 16; j_call: TRBJ2-5; clone_size: NA; d_call: TRBD2; v_call: TRBV6-2/TRBV6-3; cdr3_aa: CASSYVLAGVRETQYF; cdr3_nt: TGTGCCAGCAGTTACGTGCTAGCGGGAGTCAGGGAGACCCAGTACTTC
cdr3_length: 10; j_call: TRBJ2-1; clone_size: many; d_call: NA; v_call: TRBV20-1; cdr3_aa: CSAAAREQFF; cdr3_nt: TGCAGTGCTGCCGCCCGGGAGCAGTTCTTC
cdr3_length: 14; j_call: TRBJ2-1; clone_size: few; d_call: NA; v_call: TRBV2; cdr3_aa: CASSTNLQDNEQFF; cdr3_nt: TGTGCCAGCAGTACGAACTTACAGGACAATGAGCAGTTCTTC
cdr3_length: 12; j_call: TRBJ2-1; clone_size: NA; d_call: NA; v_call: TRBV7-9; cdr3_aa: CASSLEAVMTFF; cdr3_nt: TGTGCCAGCAGCTTAGAGGCCGTAATGACGTTCTTC
cdr3_length: 13; j_call: TRBJ2-1; clone_size: NA; d_call: TRBD2; v_call: TRBV29-1; cdr3_aa: CSVVRSGDNEQFF; cdr3_nt: TGCAGCGTTGTGCGTAGCGGGGACAATGAGCAGTTCTTC
cdr3_length: 14; j_call: TRBJ1-3; clone_size: NA; d_call: NA; v_call: TRBV12-3/TRBV12-4; cdr3_aa: CASSLGHSGNTIYF; cdr3_nt: TGTGCCAGCAGTTTGGGACACTCTGGAAACACCATATATTTT
cdr3_length: 14; j_call: TRBJ1-4; clone_size: NA; d_call: NA; v_call: TRBV5-1; cdr3_aa: CASQLTGPNEKLFF; cdr3_nt: TGCGCCAGCCAATTAACCGGGCCTAATGAAAAACTGTTTTTT
cdr3_length: 13; j_call: TRBJ2-5; clone_size: NA; d_call: NA; v_call: TRBV30; cdr3_aa: CAAAVGTQETQYF; cdr3_nt: TGTGCCGCCGCCGTGGGGACCCAAGAGACCCAGTACTTC
cdr3_length: 15; j_call: TRBJ1-6; clone_size: NA; d_call: NA; v_call: TRBV25-1; cdr3_aa: CASSERGGTNSPLHF; cdr3_nt: TGTGCCAGCAGTGAGCGAGGAGGAACCAATTCACCCCTCCACTTT
cdr3_length: 17; j_call: TRBJ2-6; clone_size: NA; d_call: NA; v_call: TRBV9; cdr3_aa: CASSPLRFPSGANVLTF; cdr3_nt: TGTGCCAGCAGCCCCCTGCGCTTCCCCTCTGGGGCCAACGTCCTGACTTTC
cdr3_length: 14; j_call: TRBJ1-2; clone_size: many; d_call: NA; v_call: TRBV7-2; cdr3_aa: CASSLGARIYGYTF; cdr3_nt: TGTGCCAGCAGCTTAGGCGCGCGGATCTATGGCTACACCTTC
cdr3_length: 13; j_call: TRBJ2-1; clone_size: NA; d_call: NA; v_call: TRBV12-3/TRBV12-4; cdr3_aa: CASSGTAANEQFF; cdr3_nt: TGTGCCAGCAGTGGGACGGCCGCCAATGAGCAGTTCTTC
cdr3_length: 16; j_call: TRBJ1-2; clone_size: few; d_call: TRBD1; v_call: TRBV20-1; cdr3_aa: CSATTSGTGRNYGYTF; cdr3_nt: TGCAGTGCTACGACCTCTGGGACAGGCCGTAACTATGGCTACACCTTC
cdr3_length: 15; j_call: TRBJ1-1; clone_size: NA; d_call: NA; v_call: TRBV4-2; cdr3_aa: CASSQATVVNTEAFF; cdr3_nt: TGTGCCAGCAGCCAAGCAACTGTGGTGAACACTGAAGCTTTCTTT
cdr3_length: 15; j_call: TRBJ2-1; clone_size: NA; d_call: NA; v_call: TRBV12-3/TRBV12-4; cdr3_aa: CASRGARVEYNEQFF; cdr3_nt: TGTGCCAGCCGGGGGGCCCGGGTTGAATACAATGAGCAGTTCTTC
cdr3_length: 15; j_call: TRBJ1-4; clone_size: NA; d_call: NA; v_call: TRBV28; cdr3_aa: CASSSPGYGNEKLFF; cdr3_nt: TGTGCCAGCAGTTCCCCGGGGTACGGTAATGAAAAACTGTTTTTT
cdr3_length: 13; j_call: TRBJ2-5; clone_size: NA; d_call: NA; v_call: TRBV21-1; cdr3_aa: CASSKGTGGTQYF; cdr3_nt: TGTGCCAGCAGCAAAGGGACAGGGGGGACCCAGTACTTC
cdr3_length: 14; j_call: TRBJ2-1; clone_size: once; d_call: NA; v_call: TRBV10-2; cdr3_aa: CASSEPGEPNEQFF; cdr3_nt: TGCGCCAGCAGTGAACCGGGAGAACCCAATGAGCAGTTCTTC
cdr3_length: 16; j_call: TRBJ2-1; clone_size: NA; d_call: TRBD1; v_call: TRBV5-1; cdr3_aa: CASSTGDRQSYNEQFF; cdr3_nt: TGCGCCAGCAGTACTGGGGACAGACAATCTTACAATGAGCAGTTCTTC
cdr3_length: 18; j_call: TRBJ2-7; clone_size: NA; d_call: TRBD1; v_call: TRBV5-1; cdr3_aa: CASSLVRDSREFTDEQYF; cdr3_nt: TGCGCCAGCAGCTTGGTGAGGGACAGCAGGGAATTTACCGACGAGCAGTACTTC
cdr3_length: 15; j_call: TRBJ1-5; clone_size: few; d_call: NA; v_call: TRBV7-2; cdr3_aa: CASSYGAEARQPQHF; cdr3_nt: TGTGCCAGCAGCTACGGGGCGGAAGCGCGACAGCCCCAGCATTTT
cdr3_length: 12; j_call: TRBJ2-7; clone_size: NA; d_call: NA; v_call: TRBV27; cdr3_aa: CASSLRGCEQYF; cdr3_nt: TGTGCCAGCAGTTTAAGAGGGTGCGAGCAGTACTTC
cdr3_length: 15; j_call: TRBJ1-2; clone_size: many; d_call: NA; v_call: TRBV20-1; cdr3_aa: CSARDRKGEGYGYTF; cdr3_nt: TGCAGTGCTAGAGATAGGAAGGGGGAGGGATACGGCTACACCTTC
cdr3_length: 13; j_call: TRBJ2-3; clone_size: NA; d_call: TRBD2; v_call: TRBV20-1; cdr3_aa: CGKVGRAVDTQYF; cdr3_nt: TGCGGAAAGGTGGGGAGGGCTGTAGATACGCAGTATTTT
cdr3_length: 15; j_call: TRBJ2-1; clone_size: NA; d_call: TRBD2; v_call: TRBV11-2; cdr3_aa: CASSLDAGGYAEQFF; cdr3_nt: TGTGCCAGCAGCTTAGATGCGGGAGGATATGCTGAGCAGTTCTTC
cdr3_length: 15; j_call: TRBJ2-7; clone_size: NA; d_call: TRBD2; v_call: TRBV7-9; cdr3_aa: CASSPTSGNAYEQYF; cdr3_nt: TGTGCCAGCAGCCCTACTAGCGGGAATGCCTACGAGCAGTACTTC
cdr3_length: 15; j_call: TRBJ2-3; clone_size: few; d_call: NA; v_call: TRBV28; cdr3_aa: CASSLATGTRDTQYF; cdr3_nt: TGTGCCAGCAGTTTAGCCACAGGAACTCGAGATACGCAGTATTTT
cdr3_length: 13; j_call: TRBJ2-7; clone_size: NA; d_call: NA; v_call: TRBV7-2; cdr3_aa: CASSPSGRSEQYF; cdr3_nt: TGTGCCAGCAGCCCCTCGGGGAGAAGCGAGCAGTACTTC
cdr3_length: 11; j_call: TRBJ2-7; clone_size: many; d_call: NA; v_call: TRBV20-1; cdr3_aa: CSALGSYEQYF; cdr3_nt: TGCAGTGCTTTGGGCTCCTACGAGCAGTACTTC
cdr3_length: 10; j_call: TRBJ2-5; clone_size: NA; d_call: NA; v_call: TRBV29-1; cdr3_aa: CSVEIGTQYF; cdr3_nt: TGCAGCGTGGAAATCGGGACCCAGTACTTC
cdr3_length: 15; j_call: TRBJ2-3; clone_size: NA; d_call: NA; v_call: TRBV4-3; cdr3_aa: CASSRGPALEDTQYF; cdr3_nt: TGCGCCAGCAGCCGCGGACCCGCACTGGAAGATACGCAGTATTTT
cdr3_length: 14; j_call: TRBJ2-3; clone_size: NA; d_call: TRBD2; v_call: TRBV28; cdr3_aa: CASATAGGGRTQYF; cdr3_nt: TGTGCCAGCGCGACGGCGGGAGGGGGTCGTACGCAGTATTTT
cdr3_length: 18; j_call: TRBJ2-1; clone_size: few; d_call: TRBD2; v_call: TRBV27; cdr3_aa: CASIQSLAGGSSYNEQFF; cdr3_nt: TGTGCCAGCATCCAAAGCCTAGCGGGGGGAAGCTCCTACAATGAGCAGTTCTTC
cdr3_length: 16; j_call: TRBJ1-2; clone_size: few; d_call: NA; v_call: TRBV4-3; cdr3_aa: CASSQERFQPSYGYTF; cdr3_nt: TGCGCCAGCAGCCAAGAAAGGTTTCAACCTTCCTATGGCTACACCTTC
cdr3_length: 15; j_call: TRBJ2-5; clone_size: few; d_call: NA; v_call: TRBV20-1; cdr3_aa: CSARFGGSRAETQYF; cdr3_nt: TGCAGTGCTAGATTCGGCGGTTCTCGGGCGGAGACCCAGTACTTC